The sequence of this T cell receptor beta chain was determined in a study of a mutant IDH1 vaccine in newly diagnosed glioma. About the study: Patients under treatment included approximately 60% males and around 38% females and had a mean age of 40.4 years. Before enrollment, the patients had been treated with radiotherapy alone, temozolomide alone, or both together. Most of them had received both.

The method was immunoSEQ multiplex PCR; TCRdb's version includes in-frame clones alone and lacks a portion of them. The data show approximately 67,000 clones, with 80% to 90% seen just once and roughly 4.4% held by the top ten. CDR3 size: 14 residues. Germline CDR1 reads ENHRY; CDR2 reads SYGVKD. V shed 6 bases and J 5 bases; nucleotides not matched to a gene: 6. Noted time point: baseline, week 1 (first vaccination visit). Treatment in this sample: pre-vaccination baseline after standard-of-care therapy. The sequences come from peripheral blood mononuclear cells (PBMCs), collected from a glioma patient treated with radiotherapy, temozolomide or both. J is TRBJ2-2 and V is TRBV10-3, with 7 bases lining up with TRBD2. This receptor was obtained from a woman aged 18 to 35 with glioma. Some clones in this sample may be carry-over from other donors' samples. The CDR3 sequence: CAIRPGEGTGELFF. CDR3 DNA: TGTGCCATCAGGCCGGGGGAGGGAACCGGGGAGCTGTTTTTT.